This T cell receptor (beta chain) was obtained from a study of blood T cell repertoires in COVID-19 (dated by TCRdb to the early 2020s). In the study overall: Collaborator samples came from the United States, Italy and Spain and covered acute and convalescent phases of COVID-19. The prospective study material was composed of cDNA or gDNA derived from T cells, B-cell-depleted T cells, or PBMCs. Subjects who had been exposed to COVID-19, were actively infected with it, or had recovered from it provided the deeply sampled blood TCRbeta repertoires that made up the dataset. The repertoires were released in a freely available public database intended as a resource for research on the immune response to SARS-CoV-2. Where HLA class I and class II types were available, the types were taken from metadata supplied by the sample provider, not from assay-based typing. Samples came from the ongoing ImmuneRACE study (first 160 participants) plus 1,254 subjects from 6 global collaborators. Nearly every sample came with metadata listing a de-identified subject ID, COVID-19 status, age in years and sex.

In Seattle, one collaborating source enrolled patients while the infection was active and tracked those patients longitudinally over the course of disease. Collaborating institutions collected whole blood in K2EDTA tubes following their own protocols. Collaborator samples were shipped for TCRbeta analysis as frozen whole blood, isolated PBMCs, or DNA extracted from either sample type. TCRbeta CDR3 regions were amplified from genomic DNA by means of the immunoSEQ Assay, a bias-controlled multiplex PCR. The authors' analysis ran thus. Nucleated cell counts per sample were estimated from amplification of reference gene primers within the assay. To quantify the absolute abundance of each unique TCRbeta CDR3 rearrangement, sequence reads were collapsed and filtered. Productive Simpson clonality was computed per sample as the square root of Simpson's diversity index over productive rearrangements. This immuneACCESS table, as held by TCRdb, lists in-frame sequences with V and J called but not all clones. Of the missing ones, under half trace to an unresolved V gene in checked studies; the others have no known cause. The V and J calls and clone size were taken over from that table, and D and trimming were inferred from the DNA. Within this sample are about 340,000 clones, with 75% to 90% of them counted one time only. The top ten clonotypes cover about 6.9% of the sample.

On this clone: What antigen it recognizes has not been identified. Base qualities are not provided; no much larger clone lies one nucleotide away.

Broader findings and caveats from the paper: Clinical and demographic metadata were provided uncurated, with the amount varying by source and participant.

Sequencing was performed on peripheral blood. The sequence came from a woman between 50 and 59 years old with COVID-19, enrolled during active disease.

The DNA sequence reads TGTGCCAGCAGCTACACAGCCAAAAACATTCAGTACTTC. Its amino acids are CASSYTAKNIQYF. The V and J segments used are TRBV11-2 and TRBJ2-4, with the D segment identity uncertain. Per the germline V gene, SGHAT is the CDR1 and FQNNGV is the CDR2. The CDR3 goes from the cysteine to the phenylalanine over 13 residues. The sequence is cut down to CDR3 DNA, 39 bases in frame from base 1. Trimming at the junction amounts to 4 bases on V and 0 bases on J, and the germline ends lie 4 bases apart.